The entry below gives a single T cell receptor (beta chain) sequence along with its context. Its specificity is unknown. The data originate from a study of vaccination and CD4 T cells after COVID-19. Overall study context: Comprising six males and four females, the convalescent participants counted two Hispanic individuals among them. Investigators took post-vaccine samples a median about 65 days after dose two, within a range of 14 to 241.

Regarding the study as a whole: Convalescent patients gained a median about 90% of their reactive clones only post-vaccination. 304 of 307 vaccine-specific clones from convalescent patients were spike mono-reactive.

One entry per CDR3 protein, called by TCRdb with MiXCR from the PCR reads. The repertoire has about 21,000 distinct CDR3 sequences, more than 45% of them found once; the top ten carry about 1%. Germline assignment: CDR1 DFQATT and CDR2 SNEGSKA (reference sequence). Trimming stripped 4 bases from V and 9 bases from J, with 16 bases between. This CDR3 contains 14 residues. The source is a human donor who had recovered from COVID-19. Here the sequenced sample was CD4+ T cells from blood, taken before SARS-CoV-2 vaccination. This chain joins TRBV20-1 and TRBJ1-6; tentative D call: TRBD1 (6 bases). CDR3 coding DNA: TGCAGTGCTACACACAGGGAATTAGGTTCACCCCTCCACTTT. Encoded protein: CSATHRELGSPLHF.